The present entry profiles one TCR beta chain with its context. This entry is derived from a study of T cell changes during pregnancy in multiple sclerosis. The V gene lost 5 bases and the J gene lost 4 bases, with 14 bases spanning the gap. Germline CDR1 SGHTA, CDR2 FQGNSA. This CDR3 is built from 14 residues. Sequenced by immunoSEQ multiplex PCR; TCRdb stores in-frame clones only, minus some. The table records more than 35,000 clones, 90% to 95% of them present only once. The chain carries TRBV7-2 and TRBJ1-2; D is possibly TRBD1 (6 bases). Sequenced here: CD4+ T cells from peripheral blood mononuclear cells, sampled in the second trimester of pregnancy. The receptor was derived from a female donor with multiple sclerosis, enrolled in a pregnancy study. The CDR3 DNA follows: TGTGCCAGCAGCCCCAGACAGGTCGCCTATGGCTACACCTTC. This sequence encodes CASSPRQVAYGYTF.